This TCR beta chain was captured by sequencing in a study of chemoradiotherapy in HPV16-positive cancers. Study findings and constraints: Non-HPV-specific T cells did not expand in tumors during treatment, whereas candidate HPV-specific clones and E7-related motifs did. Functional assays defining HPV-specific T cells used only a couple of HPV16-positive patients.

Note on this clone: Its target is unknown.

TCRdb keeps only in-frame clones here, not all; method: immunoSEQ multiplex PCR. Among about 880 clones listed, around a third were seen once. Deletions cut 0 bases from V and 3 bases from J, with 12 bases between. The CDR3 totals 16 residues. The germline V gene has CDR1 SGHVS and CDR2 FQNEAQ. This specimen was collected from a patient who underwent chemoradiotherapy. The sequence was obtained from a human donor with HPV-associated anogenital cancer. This chain joins TRBV7-8 and TRBJ1-5; D is perhaps TRBD1 (6 bases). For the CDR3, the DNA is TGTGCCAGCAGCTTAGCTGCAGGGGTCAACAATCAGCCCCAGCATTTT. It translates to CASSLAAGVNNQPQHF.